This T cell receptor beta chain was sequenced in a study of blood T cell repertoires in COVID-19. The CDR3 has 16 amino acids. Unmatched junction bases numbered 8, after V lost 5 bases and J lost 1 base. Germline assignment: CDR1 SGHTA and CDR2 FQGNSA. Data came from immunoSEQ multiplex PCR; TCRdb stores just in-frame clones and leaves some out. The top ten hold more than 5% of the sample, which has 300,000 to 350,000 clones, about 87% seen once. This clone has a handful of counts. The sequencing sample was made of PBMCs or T cells enriched from blood (not recorded which). This sequence was found in a man aged 25 to 40 who had recovered from COVID-19. The J gene is TRBJ2-3, the V gene TRBV7-2; TRBD2 matches at 8 bases. The CDR3 DNA reads as TGTGCCAGCAGCCTCCGGGGGGGTAGCGGCACAGATACGCAGTATTTT. Its protein product is CASSLRGGSGTDTQYF. The whole variable domain, filled in from reference TRBV7-2 and TRBJ2-3, reads GAGVSQSPSNKVTEKGKDVELRCDPISGHTALYWYRQSLGQGLEFLIYFQGNSAPDKSGLPSDRFSAERTGGSVSTLTIQRTQQEDSAVYLCASSLRGGSGTDTQYFGPGTRLTVL.